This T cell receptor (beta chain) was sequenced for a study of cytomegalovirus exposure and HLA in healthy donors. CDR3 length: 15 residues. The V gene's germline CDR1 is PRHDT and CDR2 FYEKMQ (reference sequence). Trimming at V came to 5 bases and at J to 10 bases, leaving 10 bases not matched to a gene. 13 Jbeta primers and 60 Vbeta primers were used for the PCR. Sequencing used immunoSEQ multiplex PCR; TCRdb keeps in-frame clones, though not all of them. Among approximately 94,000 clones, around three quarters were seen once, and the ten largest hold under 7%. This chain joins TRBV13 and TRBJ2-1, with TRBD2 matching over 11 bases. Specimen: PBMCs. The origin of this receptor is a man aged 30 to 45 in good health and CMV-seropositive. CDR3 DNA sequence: TGTGCCAGCAGCGAAACTAGCGGGGGACGCGGGGAGCAGTTCTTC. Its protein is CASSETSGGRGEQFF. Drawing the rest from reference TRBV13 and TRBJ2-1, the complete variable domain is AAGVIQSPRHLIKEKRETATLKCYPIPRHDTVYWYQQGPGQDPQFLISFYEKMQSDKGSIPDRFSAQQFSDYHSELNMSSLELGDSALYFCASSETSGGRGEQFFGPGTRLTVL.